Presented here are 27 T cell receptor beta chains from one specimen sequenced in a study of blood T cells in healthy people across ages. The use of a sample-barcoded 5' primer and a J-beta primer mix characterized a second PCR of about 6 to 12 cycles. From the 5' RACE reads, TCRdb called clonotypes with MiXCR, one entry per CDR3 protein. The sample contains about 620,000 distinct CDR3 sequences, around 20% of which appear only once. Material for sequencing was blood. The origin of the receptors is an older man in good health.

V usage is TRBV5-1 and J usage is TRBJ2-1, with TRBD2 identical over 8 bases. The CDR3 totals 18 residues. Germline V gene lookup returns CDR1 SGHRS and CDR2 YFSETQ. V was pared by 4 bases and J by 7 bases, with 19 bases of the junction left unmatched. This chain's CDR3 is CASSISRLASFVGNEQFF. The CDR3 DNA sequence: TGCGCCAGCAGCATTTCTCGACTAGCGAGTTTTGTCGGTAATGAGCAGTTCTTC.

The chain couples TRBV14 to TRBJ1-1; D is undetermined. Looked up from germline, CDR1 is SGHDN and CDR2 is FVKESK. V was shortened by 6 bases and J by 1 base, with 12 bases between the two germline ends. The CDR3 is 14 amino acids. The CDR3, as DNA: TGTGCCAGCAGTCGACCGCCGGGGAACACTGAAGCTTTCTTT. Amino acids: CASSRPPGNTEAFF.

V usage is TRBV29-1 and J usage is TRBJ2-7, with TRBD1 identical over 10 bases. V lost 6 bases to trimming and J lost 3 bases; unmatched junction nucleotides: 11. Germline lookup yields CDR1 SQVTM and CDR2 ANQGSEA. The CDR3 totals 15 residues. CDR3 loop: CSVVGTGAGIYEQYF. CDR3 nucleotides: TGCAGCGTCGTCGGGACAGGGGCCGGAATCTACGAGCAGTACTTC.

The chain is built from TRBV20-1 and TRBJ2-7; D perhaps matches TRBD2 (6 bases). The CDR3 loop spans 14 amino acids. Between the trimmed V and J ends, which lost 0 bases and 3 bases, there was a span of 12 bases. Germline V gene sequence: CDR1 DFQATT, CDR2 SNEGSKA (reference sequence). CDR3 coding DNA: TGCAGTGCTAGAGATCGGCGGGGAAACTACGAGCAGTACTTC. Amino acids: CSARDRRGNYEQYF.

The sample holds a few counts of this clonotype. The chain links TRBV25-1 to TRBJ1-1; no definite D call. CDR1 and CDR2 (germline): MGHDK, SYGVNS. Between the trimmed V and J ends, which lost 7 bases and 1 base, there was a span of 13 bases. The CDR3 covers 14 residues. CDR3 region: CASTPPGKNTEAFF. In DNA form, the CDR3 reads TGTGCCAGCACCCCACCAGGAAAGAACACTGAAGCTTTCTTT.

The chain couples TRBV24-1 to TRBJ2-1; 10 bases match TRBD2. V gave up 3 bases and J gave up 7 bases; unmatched junction bases: 8. Looked up from germline, CDR1 is KGHDR and CDR2 is SFDVKD. The CDR3 runs to 16 residues. The CDR3 DNA is TGTGCCACCAGTGATCCGGCTAGCGGGAGCCTTAATGAGCAGTTCTTC. Protein sequence: CATSDPASGSLNEQFF.

V and J are TRBV7-6 and TRBJ2-5; a weak D match, TRBD2 (6 bases). The J call is doubtful: the DNA matches TRBJ2-1 better. The germline CDR1 and CDR2 sequences are SGHVS and FNYEAQ. The CDR3 loop spans 15 amino acids. Written as DNA, the CDR3 is TGTGCCAGCAGTCCGGGACTCTCCCCCTACAATGAGCAGTTCTTC. Its translation: CASSPGLSPYNEQFF.

This clonotype showed up just a few times. The chain is built from TRBV2 and TRBJ1-4; D might be TRBD1 (5 bases). This CDR3 comprises 15 residues. Trimming cost V 5 bases and J 3 bases, with 13 bases left between them. Germline V gene lookup returns CDR1 SNHLY and CDR2 FYNNEI. The CDR3 sequence is CASSPTGKPNEKLFF. The CDR3 nucleotides are TGTGCCAGCAGTCCTACAGGAAAACCTAATGAAAAACTGTTTTTT.

This clonotype was counted only a few times. The chain joins TRBV5-6 to TRBJ2-7, with 9 bases fitting TRBD1. The CDR3 contains 14 residues. The V gene's germline CDR1 is SGHDT and CDR2 YYEEEE. V trimming: 1 base; J trimming: 6 bases; junction bases outside the gene matches: 5. The CDR3 DNA is TGTGCCAGCAGCTTGTGGGACAGGGAAGGCGAGCAGTACTTC. As protein: CASSLWDREGEQYF.

This clonotype has just a few counts. The chain couples TRBV25-1 to TRBJ1-5; 7 bases fit TRBD1. With V trimmed by 6 bases and J by 4 bases, 6 bases remained unmatched. Looked up from germline, CDR1 is MGHDK and CDR2 is SYGVNS. The CDR3 consists of 14 residues. The CDR3 coding sequence is TGTGCCAGCAGGGAACAGGGGACGAATCAGCCCCAGCATTTT. Protein product: CASREQGTNQPQHF.

This chain joins TRBV5-1 and TRBJ2-3; D call uncertain. Germline CDR1 SGHRS, CDR2 YFSETQ. Trimming took off 0 bases at V and 5 bases at J, with 7 bases between the two ends. This CDR3 comprises 13 residues. The CDR3: CASSLDSRDTQYF. In DNA, the CDR3 is TGCGCCAGCAGCTTGGACAGCCGAGATACGCAGTATTTT.

The rearrangement joins TRBV12-3 or TRBV12-4 to TRBJ2-3; 10 nucleotides match TRBD2. V dropped 3 bases and J dropped 4; count of bases not matched to a gene: 7. CDR3 length: 16 amino acids. The CDR3 sequence: CASSLSGRAGADTQYF. The CDR3 bases are TGTGCCAGCAGTTTGAGCGGGAGGGCCGGTGCAGATACGCAGTATTTT.

This clonotype was seen more than once but under ten times. The junction differs from germline at one of its ends, possibly a read error. V gene TRBV29-1 combines with J gene TRBJ2-5; 7 bases agree with TRBD2. This CDR3 has 8 amino acids. The germline gives CDR1 SQVTM, CDR2 ANQGSEA. CDR3 nucleotide sequence: TGCAGCGGGGACTATGGGTTCTTC. The encoded protein is CSGDYGFF.

CDR3 amino acids: CSARTGLAGRETQYF. The CDR3 DNA is TGCAGTGCTAGAACGGGACTAGCAGGTCGAGAGACCCAGTACTTC. The rearrangement joins TRBV20-1 to TRBJ2-5, with 9 nucleotides matching TRBD2. Trimming at V came to 2 bases and at J to 4 bases, leaving 8 bases not matched to a gene. Germline CDR1 reads DFQATT; CDR2 reads SNEGSKA (reference sequence). The CDR3 contains 15 residues.

This clonotype was seen more than once but under ten times. The gene calls are TRBV3-1 and TRBJ2-1; TRBD2 matches 10 bases. V was pared by 4 bases and J by 2 bases, with 5 bases of the junction left unmatched. The CDR3 loop spans 16 amino acids. From germline, CDR1 is LGHDT and CDR2 YNNKEL (reference sequence). CDR3 region: CASSPKSGRAYNEQFF. Written as DNA, the CDR3 is TGTGCCAGCAGCCCCAAGAGCGGGAGGGCCTACAATGAGCAGTTCTTC.

The chain combines TRBV29-1 with TRBJ2-1; D ambiguous. Germline V gene lookup returns CDR1 SQVTM and CDR2 ANQGSEA. This CDR3 has 11 residues. CDR3 sequence: CRGHFYNEQFF. DNA of the CDR3: TGCCGCGGCCACTTCTACAATGAGCAGTTCTTC.

DNA for the CDR3: TGCAGCGTTGAAGAGGCGACAGGCTACGAGCAGTACTTC. It translates to CSVEEATGYEQYF. The chain employs TRBV29-1 and TRBJ2-7; D perhaps matches TRBD1 (6 bases). This CDR3 contains 13 residues. V lost 0 bases to trimming and J lost 3 bases, with 9 bases between them. CDR1 SQVTM and CDR2 ANQGSEA come from the germline V gene.

The genes are TRBV4-3 and TRBJ2-1, with 13 bases matching TRBD2. Per germline, CDR1 LGHNA and CDR2 YSLEER. V shed 1 base, J shed 8 bases, and the junction held 5 bases outside the gene matches. The CDR3 runs 16 residues. The CDR3 DNA is TGCGCCAGCAGCCAAGGTGGACTAGCGGGAGACGATGAGCAGTTCTTC. It translates to CASSQGGLAGDDEQFF.

This clonotype has more than one count but fewer than ten. This chain joins TRBV12-3 or TRBV12-4 and TRBJ1-5; TRBD1 matches 7 bases. J gave up 2 bases and V 8 bases, and 6 bases lay outside the gene matches. The CDR3 is made up of 14 amino acids. This CDR3 is CASGTAVGNQPQHF. CDR3 in DNA: TGTGCCAGCGGGACAGCAGTCGGCAATCAGCCCCAGCATTTT.

This clonotype was seen only a few times. V is TRBV19 and J is TRBJ2-2; no reliable D call. Germline loops: CDR1 LNHDA, CDR2 SQIVND (reference sequence). The CDR3 is 13 amino acids. Trimming took off 3 bases at V and 2 bases at J, with 4 bases between the two ends. CDR3 coding DNA: TGTGCCAGTAGTATTGCAAACACCGGGGAGCTGTTTTTT. Its translation: CASSIANTGELFF.

This chain joins TRBV7-9 and TRBJ2-3; possible D gene TRBD2, 5 bases. V was shortened by 5 bases and J by 1 base, with 16 bases between the two germline ends. Germline V gene data show CDR1 as SEHNR and CDR2 as FQNEAQ (reference sequence). This CDR3 has 16 residues. The CDR3 loop is CASSPRASGGTDTQYF. CDR3 sequence (DNA): TGTGCCAGCAGCCCGAGGGCTAGTGGGGGCACAGATACGCAGTATTTT.

This clonotype showed up just a few times. V is TRBV7-8 and J is TRBJ2-7; 7 nucleotides align to TRBD2. This CDR3 has 15 residues. With 2 bases clipped from V and 3 bases from J, the junction kept 7 bases outside the gene matches. Germline CDR1 is SGHVS and CDR2 is FQNEAQ. The CDR3 region is CASSLMAKRDYEQYF. The CDR3 DNA follows: TGTGCCAGCAGCTTAATGGCGAAGCGGGACTACGAGCAGTACTTC.

This chain connects TRBV24-1 to TRBJ2-5; no clear D gene. The V gene's germline CDR1 is KGHDR and CDR2 SFDVKD. V was pared by 3 bases and J by 5 bases, with 15 bases between. The CDR3 covers 15 residues. CDR3 in DNA: TGTGCCACCAGTGATCCCCAGCGCCGTAGGGAGACCCAGTACTTC. This translates into CATSDPQRRRETQYF.

This clonotype was observed many times. V gene TRBV6-8 combines with J gene TRBJ1-5; 7 nucleotides agree with TRBD1. This CDR3 has 16 amino acids. Germline CDR1 and CDR2: MNHGY and SAAAGT. V lost 4 bases to trimming and J lost 1 base; unmatched junction nucleotides: 7. This chain's CDR3 is CASSLVTGQSNQPQHF. The CDR3 nucleotides read TGTGCCAGCAGTTTGGTGACAGGGCAAAGCAATCAGCCCCAGCATTTT.

The table lists this clonotype with a few counts. The chain joins TRBV20-1 to TRBJ2-6, with D unclear. The CDR3 covers 14 residues. Looked up from germline, CDR1 is DFQATT and CDR2 is SNEGSKA (reference sequence). V was cut by 6 bases and J by 3 bases, with 12 bases left in between. The CDR3 here is CSALEAGGANVLTF. DNA for the CDR3: TGCAGTGCCCTTGAGGCAGGTGGGGCCAACGTCCTGACTTTC.

This clonotype was counted a few times. The chain employs TRBV27 and TRBJ1-4, with a tentative D call TRBD1 (5 bases). Trimming cost V 7 bases and J 3 bases, with 9 bases left between them. CDR1 and CDR2 from the germline V gene are MNHEY and SMNVEV (reference sequence). The CDR3 runs 13 residues. The CDR3: CASKGPANEKLFF. The CDR3 DNA is TGTGCCAGCAAGGGACCGGCTAATGAAAAACTGTTTTTT.

The chain combines TRBV5-1 with TRBJ2-3, with 10 bases identical to TRBD1. Per germline, CDR1 SGHRS and CDR2 YFSETQ. The V gene end was trimmed by 4 bases and the J gene end by 4 bases; junction bases not matched to a gene: 9. The CDR3 is 16 amino acids. The CDR3 spells CASSGAPGQGPDTQYF. In nucleotides, the CDR3 is TGCGCCAGCAGCGGGGCCCCGGGACAGGGGCCAGATACGCAGTATTTT.